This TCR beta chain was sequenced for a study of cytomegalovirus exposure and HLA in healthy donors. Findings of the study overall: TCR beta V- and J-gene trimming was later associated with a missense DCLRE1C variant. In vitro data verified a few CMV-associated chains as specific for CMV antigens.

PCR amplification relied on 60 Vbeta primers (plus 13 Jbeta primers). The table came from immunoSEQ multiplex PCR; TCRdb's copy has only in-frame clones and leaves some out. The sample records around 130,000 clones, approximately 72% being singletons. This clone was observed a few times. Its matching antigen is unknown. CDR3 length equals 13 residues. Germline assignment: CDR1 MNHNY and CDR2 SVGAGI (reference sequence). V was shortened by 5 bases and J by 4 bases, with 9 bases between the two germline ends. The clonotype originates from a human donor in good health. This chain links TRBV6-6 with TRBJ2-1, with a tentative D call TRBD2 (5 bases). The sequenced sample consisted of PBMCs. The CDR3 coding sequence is TGTGCCAGCAGTCTAAGCGGTTACAATGAGCAGTTCTTC. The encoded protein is CASSLSGYNEQFF.